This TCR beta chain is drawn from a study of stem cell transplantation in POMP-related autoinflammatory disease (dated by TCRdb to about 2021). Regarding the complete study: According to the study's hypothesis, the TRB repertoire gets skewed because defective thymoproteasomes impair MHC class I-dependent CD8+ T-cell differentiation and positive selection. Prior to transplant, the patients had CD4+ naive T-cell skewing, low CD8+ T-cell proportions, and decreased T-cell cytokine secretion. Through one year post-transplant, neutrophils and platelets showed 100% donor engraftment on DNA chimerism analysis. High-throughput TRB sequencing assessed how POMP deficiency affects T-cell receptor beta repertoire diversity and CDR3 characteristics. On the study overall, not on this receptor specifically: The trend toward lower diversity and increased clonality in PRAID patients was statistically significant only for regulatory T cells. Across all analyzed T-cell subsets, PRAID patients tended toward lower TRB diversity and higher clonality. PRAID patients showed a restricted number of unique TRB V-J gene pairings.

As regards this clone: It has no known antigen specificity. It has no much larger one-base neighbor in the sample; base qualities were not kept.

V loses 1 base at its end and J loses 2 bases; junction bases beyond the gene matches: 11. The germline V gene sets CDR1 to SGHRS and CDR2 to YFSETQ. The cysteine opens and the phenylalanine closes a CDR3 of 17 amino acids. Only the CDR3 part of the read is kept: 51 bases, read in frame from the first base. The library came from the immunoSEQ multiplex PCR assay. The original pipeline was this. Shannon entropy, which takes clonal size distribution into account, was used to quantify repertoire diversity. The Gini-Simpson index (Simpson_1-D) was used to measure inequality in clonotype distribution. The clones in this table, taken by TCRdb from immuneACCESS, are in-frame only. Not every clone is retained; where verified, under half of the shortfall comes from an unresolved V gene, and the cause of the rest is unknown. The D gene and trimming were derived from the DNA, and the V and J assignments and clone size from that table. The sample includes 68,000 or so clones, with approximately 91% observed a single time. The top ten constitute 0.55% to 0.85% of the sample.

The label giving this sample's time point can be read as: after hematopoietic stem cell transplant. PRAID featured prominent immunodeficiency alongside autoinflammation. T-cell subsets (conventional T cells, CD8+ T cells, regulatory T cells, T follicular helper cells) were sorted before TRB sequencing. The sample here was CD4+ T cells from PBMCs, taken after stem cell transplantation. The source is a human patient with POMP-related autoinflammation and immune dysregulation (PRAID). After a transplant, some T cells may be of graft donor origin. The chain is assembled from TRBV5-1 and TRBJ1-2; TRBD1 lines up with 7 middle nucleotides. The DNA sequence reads TGCGCCAGCAGCTTGCCACCCCTTAGGACAGGCAACTATGGCTACACCTTC. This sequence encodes CASSLPPLRTGNYGYTF.